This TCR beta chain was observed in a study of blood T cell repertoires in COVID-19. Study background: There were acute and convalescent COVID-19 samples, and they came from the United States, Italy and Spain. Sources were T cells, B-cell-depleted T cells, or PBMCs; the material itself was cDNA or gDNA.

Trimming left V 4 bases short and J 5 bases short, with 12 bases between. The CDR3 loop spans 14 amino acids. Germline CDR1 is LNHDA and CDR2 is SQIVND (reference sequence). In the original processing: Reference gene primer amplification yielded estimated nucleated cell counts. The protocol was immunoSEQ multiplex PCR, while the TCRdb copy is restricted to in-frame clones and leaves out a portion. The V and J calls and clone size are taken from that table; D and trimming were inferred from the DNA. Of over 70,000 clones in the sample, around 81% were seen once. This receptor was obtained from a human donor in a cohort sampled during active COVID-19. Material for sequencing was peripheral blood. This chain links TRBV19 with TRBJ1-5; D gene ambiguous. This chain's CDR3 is CASSTAALDQPQHF. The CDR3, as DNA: TGTGCCAGTAGTACGGCGGCGCTGGATCAGCCCCAGCATTTT.